Here is one TCR beta chain with its context. These data are taken from a study of blood T cell repertoires in COVID-19. Background on the study: From the United States, Italy and Spain came samples of acute and convalescent COVID-19. From T cells, B-cell-depleted T cells, or PBMCs came the material, which was cDNA or gDNA.

Trimming shortened V by 1 base and J by 4 bases, and 14 bases separated the two germline ends. The CDR3 runs to 15 residues. The germline gives CDR1 SNHLY, CDR2 FYNNEI. In the authors' workflow: Estimated nucleated cell counts came from reference gene primer amplification. Sequencing used immunoSEQ multiplex PCR; TCRdb keeps in-frame clones, though not all of them. That table gives V, J and clone size, and the DNA gave D and trimming. The sample includes under 95,000 clones, roughly 89% of them seen just once. Material: peripheral blood. The origin of this receptor is a man aged 60 to 75 with acute or convalescent COVID-19. This chain links TRBV2 with TRBJ2-7, with TRBD1 as a possible D gene (5 bases). CDR3 loop: CASSEEGNGLYEQYF. DNA for the CDR3: TGTGCCAGCAGTGAAGAGGGGAACGGTCTTTACGAGCAGTACTTC.